Below, 30 T cell receptor beta chains from the same sample are listed, as sequenced in a study of shared clonotypes between healthy human individuals. Generated by immunoSEQ multiplex PCR, the TCRdb table keeps only in-frame clones and is missing some. This repertoire shows under 300,000 clones, about 65% found once; its top ten account for around 10%. The sequencing sample was made of memory CD4+ T cells sorted from blood. Subset of the sample: CD45RA-negative fraction. The receptors derive from a man aged 25 to 45 in good health.

This rearrangement joins TRBV18 to TRBJ2-3; D unclear. CDR3 size: 13 residues. Germline V gene sequence: CDR1 KGHSH, CDR2 LQKENI. V dropped 3 bases and J dropped 3 bases, with 7 bases sitting between them. The chain's CDR3 is CASSPSQTDTQYF. The CDR3 bases are TGTGCCAGCTCACCCTCCCAGACAGATACGCAGTATTTT.

The chain combines TRBV7-2 with TRBJ2-5; D might be TRBD2 (6 bases). Deletions cut 5 bases from V and 5 bases from J, with 15 bases between. CDR1 and CDR2 (germline): SGHTA, FQGNSA. The CDR3 is made up of 14 amino acids. The CDR3 loop is CASSQTTRRETQYF. The CDR3 nucleotides are TGTGCCAGCAGCCAGACGACTAGACGTGAGACCCAGTACTTC.

The chain recombines TRBV7-2 with TRBJ2-7, with 8 bases lining up with TRBD1. This CDR3 has 14 residues. J lost 3 bases, V lost 4 bases, and 5 bases had no gene match. Looked up from germline, CDR1 is SGHTA and CDR2 is FQGNSA. DNA for the CDR3: TGTGCCAGCAGCTACCGGGACAGGTACTACGAGCAGTACTTC. Its protein product is CASSYRDRYYEQYF.

Notes on this clone: This specimen includes other DNA sequences encoding the same CDR3. This chain uses TRBV11-2 with TRBJ2-5, with D maybe TRBD2 (6 bases). Looked up from germline, CDR1 is SGHAT and CDR2 is FQNNGV. This CDR3 contains 15 residues. The V and J ends lost 2 bases and 1 base respectively, with 11 bases between them. The DNA for the CDR3 is TGTGCCAGCAGCTTATCGGGGCGGGGCCAAGAGACCCAGTACTTC. Encoded protein: CASSLSGRGQETQYF. The full variable domain, its missing parts supplied by reference TRBV11-2 and TRBJ2-5, is EAGVAQSPRYKIIEKRQSVAFWCNPISGHATLYWYQQILGQGPKLLIQFQNNGVVDDSQLPKDRFSAERLKGVDSTLKIQPAKLEDSAVYLCASSLSGRGQETQYFGPGTRLLVL.

The genes are TRBV28 and TRBJ1-2, with TRBD1 as a possible D gene (5 bases). Trimming stripped 7 bases from V and 5 bases from J, with 14 bases between. This CDR3 spans 13 amino acids. Germline values: CDR1 MDHEN, CDR2 SYDVKM. The CDR3, as DNA: TGTGCCAGCAACCCGGGGCATCTTTATGGCTACACCTTC. Its translation: CASNPGHLYGYTF.

The table lists this clone with a few counts. The rearrangement uses TRBV16 and TRBJ2-5; 7 nucleotides agree with TRBD2. In germline, CDR1 is KGHSY, CDR2 FQNENV. The junction had 2 bases not matched to a gene; V was cut back by 0 bases and J by 1 base. CDR3 length: 15 residues. The DNA for the CDR3 is TGTGCCAGCAGCCAATCCGCGGGAGTCCAAGAGACCCAGTACTTC. It is translated as CASSQSAGVQETQYF.

This clone came up a few times. The chain uses TRBV28 and TRBJ2-6; 9 nucleotides line up with TRBD1. Germline V gene sequence: CDR1 MDHEN, CDR2 SYDVKM. This CDR3 is built from 18 residues. The J segment lost 0 bases and the V segment lost 11 bases, leaving 14 bases of the junction unmatched. DNA for the CDR3: TGTGCCCGAAACTGGGGGACAGGGAGGAGCTCTGGGGCCAACGTCCTGACTTTC. Protein product: CARNWGTGRSSGANVLTF. Full variable domain (remainder filled in from reference TRBV28 and TRBJ2-6): DVKVTQSSRYLVKRTGEKVFLECVQDMDHENMFWYRQDPGLGLRLIYFSYDVKMKEKGDIPEGYSVSREKKERFSLILESASTNQTSMYLCARNWGTGRSSGANVLTFGAGSRLTVL.

The rearrangement links TRBV6-5 to TRBJ2-7, with 9 bases identical to TRBD1. The ends lost 5 bases at V and 4 bases at J; junction bases unmatched: 3. The CDR3 is 13 residues long. CDR1 and CDR2 (germline): MNHEY, SVGAGI. CDR3 sequence (DNA): TGTGCCAGCAGTCACAGGGGGCGGTACGAGCAGTACTTC. This encodes CASSHRGRYEQYF.

Here the CDR3 reads CAWSEGFRDRGNNQPQHF. The CDR3 DNA reads as TGTGCCTGGAGTGAAGGCTTTAGAGACAGGGGAAACAATCAGCCCCAGCATTTT. The genes are TRBV30 and TRBJ1-5; 8 bases agree with TRBD1. This CDR3 has 18 residues. V dropped 1 base and J dropped 3; count of bases not matched to a gene: 14. From germline, CDR1 is GTSNPN and CDR2 SVGIG (reference sequence).

The rearrangement joins TRBV5-1 to TRBJ2-1; 12 nucleotides match TRBD2. Germline values: CDR1 SGHRS, CDR2 YFSETQ. After removal of 3 bases from V and 6 bases from J, the junction contained 16 bases not matched to a gene. The CDR3 consists of 19 residues. DNA of the CDR3: TGCGCCAGCAGCTGGGGCCTTAGACCTAGCGGGAGGGAGACCAATGAGCAGTTCTTC. Protein sequence: CASSWGLRPSGRETNEQFF.

V is TRBV7-5 and J is TRBJ2-3; TRBD2, the table's D call, was not compared with the DNA. TRBV7-5 represents a pseudogene. The CDR3 contains 11 residues. The CDR3 protein is CARSPLDTQYF. CDR3 DNA: TGTGCCAGAAGCCCCTTAGATACGCAGTATTTT.

In this sample, this clone turned up a few times. The V and J genes are TRBV7-9 and TRBJ2-2; D is undetermined. The V end lost 5 bases, the J end lost 1 base, and 8 bases lay between the germline ends. Germline V lookup: CDR1 SEHNR, CDR2 FQNEAQ (reference sequence). The CDR3 totals 14 residues. This CDR3 is CASSPLGNTGELFF. CDR3 bases: TGTGCCAGCAGCCCATTGGGGAACACCGGGGAGCTGTTTTTT.

On this clone: Other DNA sequences within the sample encode an identical CDR3. The chain is built from TRBV18 and TRBJ2-7; D gene uncertain. The CDR3 sequence is 12 residues long. CDR1 is KGHSH and CDR2 is LQKENI in the germline V gene. The V end was cut by 5 bases, the J end by 0 bases, with 5 bases between. Here the CDR3 reads CASSSSSYEQYF. CDR3 DNA sequence: TGTGCCAGCTCATCCAGCTCCTACGAGCAGTACTTC.

This sequence joins TRBV14 and TRBJ2-2; D may be TRBD1 (6 bases). V was shortened by 4 bases and J by 7 bases, with 13 bases between the two germline ends. Germline V gene lookup returns CDR1 SGHDN and CDR2 FVKESK. CDR3 length: 14 residues. CDR3: CASSPPRGIGELFF. The CDR3 coding sequence is TGTGCCAGCAGCCCACCCAGGGGTATCGGGGAGCTGTTTTTT.

V and J are TRBV7-3 and TRBJ2-7, with a possible D match to TRBD2 (6 bases). With 2 bases removed from V and 2 bases from J, the gap between germline ends came to 13 bases. The CDR3 spans 15 residues. Germline V CDR1 and CDR2: SGHTA, FQGTGA. The CDR3: CASSLSAGRAYEQYF. CDR3 bases: TGTGCCAGCAGCTTATCGGCGGGACGTGCCTACGAGCAGTACTTC. Based on the CDR3 plus reference TRBV7-3 and TRBJ2-7, the full variable domain is GAGVSQTPSNKVTEKGKYVELRCDPISGHTALYWYRQSLGQGPEFLIYFQGTGAADDSGLPNDRFFAVRPEGSVSTLKIQRTERGDSAVYLCASSLSAGRAYEQYFGPGTRLTVT.

The rearrangement links TRBV7-9 to TRBJ2-3; D might be TRBD2 (6 bases). The CDR3 contains 17 residues. Trimming took off 1 base at V and 4 bases at J, with 18 bases between the two ends. The germline V gene has CDR1 SEHNR and CDR2 FQNEAQ (reference sequence). Here the CDR3 reads CASSLGPWRDSADTQYF. The CDR3 region has the DNA TGTGCCAGCAGCTTAGGTCCCTGGCGGGATAGCGCAGATACGCAGTATTTT.

This sequence joins TRBV5-5 and TRBJ2-3; tentatively, D is TRBD2 (6 bases). The CDR3 is 15 amino acids. The V end lost 4 bases, the J end lost 2 bases, and 14 bases lay between the germline ends. Germline loops: CDR1 SGHKS, CDR2 YYEKEE (reference sequence). In nucleotides, the CDR3 is TGTGCCAGCAGCCGACGGGGACTTCTCACAGATACGCAGTATTTT. Protein product: CASSRRGLLTDTQYF.

This clone turned up a few times. This chain connects TRBV28 to TRBJ2-7; TRBD1 aligns across 9 bases. The CDR3 consists of 13 residues. CDR1 and CDR2 (germline): MDHEN, SYDVKM. V was clipped by 5 bases and J by 3 bases; unmatched bases: 2. The CDR3 nucleotides are TGTGCCAGCAGTGTGACAGGGGGCTACGAGCAGTACTTC. It codes for CASSVTGGYEQYF.

This clone was counted between two and nine times. The V gene is TRBV5-4, the J gene TRBJ2-7, with TRBD2 matching over 14 bases. The J segment lost 7 bases and the V segment lost 10 bases, leaving 4 bases of the junction unmatched. Looked up from germline, CDR1 is SGHNT and CDR2 is YYREEE (reference sequence). The CDR3 is 12 residues long. CDR3 DNA sequence: TGTGCCGGAGGACTAGCGGGAGGTGAGCAGTACTTC. Translated: CAGGLAGGEQYF.

This chain uses TRBV23-1 with TRBJ2-3; 8 bases agree with TRBD1. TRBV23-1 is treated as an ORF (open reading frame) with a function not yet certain. This CDR3 is 18 amino acids long. Trimming at V came to 4 bases and at J to 0 bases, leaving 12 bases not matched to a gene. CDR3 DNA sequence: TGCGCCAGCAGTCCTATGGAGAGGGACAGGACTAGCACAGATACGCAGTATTTT. This codes for CASSPMERDRTSTDTQYF.

This rearrangement joins TRBV6-1 to TRBJ1-2; the match to TRBD1 covers 10 bases. The CDR3 sequence is 12 residues long. Germline trimming cut 10 bases from V and 7 bases from J; bases unmatched to any gene: 6. Germline CDR1 is MNHNS and CDR2 is SASEGT. The CDR3 bases are TGTGCCACCCAGACAGGGGGCTCTGGCTACACCTTC. Amino acids: CATQTGGSGYTF.

CDR3 in DNA: TGTGCCAGTAGTTCCCCATCTAAGGGGAACACTGAAGCTTTCTTT. This gives the protein CASSSPSKGNTEAFF. The V gene is TRBV19, the J gene TRBJ1-1; D is uncertain. The CDR3 is 15 amino acids. Per germline, CDR1 LNHDA and CDR2 SQIVND (reference sequence). V was trimmed by 5 bases and J by 1 base, leaving 14 bases between them.

The chain has TRBV4-3 and TRBJ2-1; the match to TRBD2 covers 7 bases. V lost 0 bases to trimming and J lost 4 bases; unmatched junction nucleotides: 9. The germline V gene has CDR1 LGHNA and CDR2 YSLEER. This CDR3 has 17 residues. The CDR3 DNA follows: TGCGCCAGCAGCCAAGATCCGCTCGGGAGGACATACAATGAGCAGTTCTTC. Amino acid sequence: CASSQDPLGRTYNEQFF.

The chain links TRBV18 to TRBJ2-7; maybe TRBD1 (5 bases). Per germline, CDR1 KGHSH and CDR2 LQKENI. V was trimmed by 5 bases and J by 5 bases, leaving 13 bases between them. The CDR3 loop spans 13 amino acids. CDR3 amino acids: CASSKAGRNEQYF. CDR3 nucleotide sequence: TGTGCCAGCTCAAAGGCAGGGCGAAACGAGCAGTACTTC.

This chain links TRBV5-1 with TRBJ2-3; D is undetermined. This CDR3 contains 14 residues. The V gene lost 1 base and the J gene lost 0 bases, with 6 bases spanning the gap. Germline V gene sequence: CDR1 SGHRS, CDR2 YFSETQ. CDR3 in amino acids: CASSLIRSTDTQYF. In DNA form, the CDR3 reads TGCGCCAGCAGCTTGATCCGTAGCACAGATACGCAGTATTTT.

This sequence joins TRBV5-1 and TRBJ2-1; the D is unclear. In germline, CDR1 is SGHRS, CDR2 YFSETQ. This CDR3 contains 16 residues. V was clipped by 2 bases and J by 0 bases, with 12 bases between them. The CDR3 loop is CASSLVPVTSYNEQFF. The CDR3 DNA is TGCGCCAGCAGCTTAGTCCCAGTTACCTCCTACAATGAGCAGTTCTTC.

The chain couples TRBV5-4 to TRBJ1-2, with D possibly being TRBD1 (5 bases). This CDR3 has 14 residues. Per germline, CDR1 SGHNT and CDR2 YYREEE (reference sequence). V lost 4 bases and J lost 3, with 13 bases in between. CDR3 residues: CASSLGGQDYGYTF. CDR3 nucleotide sequence: TGTGCCAGCAGCCTGGGCGGACAAGACTATGGCTACACCTTC.

The rearrangement links TRBV25-1 to TRBJ2-1; D is undetermined. V was pared by 7 bases and J by 8 bases, with 9 bases between. The CDR3 runs to 11 residues. The V gene's germline CDR1 is MGHDK and CDR2 SYGVNS. CDR3 loop: CASTSLDEQFF. CDR3 nucleotide sequence: TGTGCCAGCACCTCCCTGGATGAGCAGTTCTTC. Together with reference TRBV25-1 and TRBJ2-1, the CDR3 gives the full variable domain: EADIYQTPRYLVIGTGKKITLECSQTMGHDKMYWYQQDPGMELHLIHYSYGVNSTEKGDLSSESTVSRIRTEHFPLTLESARPSHTSQYLCASTSLDEQFFGPGTRLTVL.

This clone appeared many times. This chain uses TRBV5-6 with TRBJ2-2, with D perhaps matching TRBD2 (6 bases). Germline V CDR1 and CDR2: SGHDT, YYEEEE. Trimming took off 2 bases at V and 7 bases at J, with 9 bases between the two ends. The CDR3 is 13 amino acids. CDR3 coding DNA: TGTGCCAGCAGCTTTACTAGCTACGGGGAGCTGTTTTTT. Protein sequence: CASSFTSYGELFF.

The gene calls are TRBV21-1 and TRBJ2-7; the D call of TRBD1 is as the table states it, not checked on the DNA. TRBV21-1 is a pseudogene. The CDR3 has 16 residues. CDR3 residues: CASSKGDSRYPYEQYF. The CDR3 nucleotides are TGTGCCAGCAGCAAAGGGGACAGCCGATACCCCTACGAGCAGTACTTC.